Detailed here is one TCR beta chain. Its antigen is unidentified. Trimming stripped 7 bases from V and 3 bases from J, with 9 bases between. The germline CDR1 and CDR2 sequences are ENHRY and SYGVKD. The CDR3 has 13 amino acids. This sample stems from a study of identical twins. Study-wide results and limits: The abundant beta clonotypes from cord blood had fewer insertions, and memory repertoires had none of this. Excess twin sharing in beta out-of-frame sequences was weaker.

TCRdb re-called the 5' RACE reads through MiXCR, storing one row per CDR3 protein. In the table there are around 280,000 distinct CDR3 sequences, about 8.1% of which are singletons. These same records also appear under a second study, on yellow fever vaccine responses in identical twins.

The material sequenced was memory (CD45RO+) T cells sorted from blood. The chain is built from TRBV10-3 and TRBJ2-2; D gene unclear. The clonotype was recovered from a woman aged 18-29 years in good health. CDR3 DNA: TGTGCCATCATGGCACTCGACACCGGGGAGCTGTTTTTT. This codes for CAIMALDTGELFF.